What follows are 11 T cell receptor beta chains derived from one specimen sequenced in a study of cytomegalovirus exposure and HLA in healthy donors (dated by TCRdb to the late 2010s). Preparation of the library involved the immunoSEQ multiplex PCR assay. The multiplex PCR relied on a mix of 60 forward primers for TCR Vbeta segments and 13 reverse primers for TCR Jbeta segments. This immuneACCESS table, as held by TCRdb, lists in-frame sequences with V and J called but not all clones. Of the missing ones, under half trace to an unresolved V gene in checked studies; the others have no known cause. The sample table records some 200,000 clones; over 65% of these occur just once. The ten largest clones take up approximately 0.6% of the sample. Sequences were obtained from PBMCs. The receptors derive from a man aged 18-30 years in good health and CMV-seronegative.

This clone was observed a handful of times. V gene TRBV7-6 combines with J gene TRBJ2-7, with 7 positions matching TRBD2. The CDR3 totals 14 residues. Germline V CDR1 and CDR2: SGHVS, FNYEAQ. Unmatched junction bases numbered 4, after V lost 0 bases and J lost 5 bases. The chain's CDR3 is CASSLAGGPHEQYF. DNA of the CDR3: TGTGCCAGCAGCTTAGCGGGAGGGCCTCACGAGCAGTACTTC.

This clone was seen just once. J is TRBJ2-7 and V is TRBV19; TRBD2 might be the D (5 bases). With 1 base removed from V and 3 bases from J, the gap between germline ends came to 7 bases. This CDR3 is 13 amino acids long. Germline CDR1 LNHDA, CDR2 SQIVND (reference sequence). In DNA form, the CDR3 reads TGTGCCAGTAGTATAGGTCGGGACTACGAGCAGTACTTC. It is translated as CASSIGRDYEQYF.

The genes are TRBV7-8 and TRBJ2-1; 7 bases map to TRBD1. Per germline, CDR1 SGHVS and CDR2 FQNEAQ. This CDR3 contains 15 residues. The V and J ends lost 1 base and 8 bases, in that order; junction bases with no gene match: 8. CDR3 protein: CASSLEGGYPDEQFF. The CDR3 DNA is TGTGCCAGCAGCTTAGAAGGGGGCTATCCGGATGAGCAGTTCTTC.

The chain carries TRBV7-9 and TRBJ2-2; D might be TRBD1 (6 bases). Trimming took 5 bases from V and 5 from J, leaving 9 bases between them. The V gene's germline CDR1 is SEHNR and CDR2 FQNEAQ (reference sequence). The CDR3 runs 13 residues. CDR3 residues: CASSPQGTGELFF. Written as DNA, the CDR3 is TGTGCCAGCAGCCCTCAGGGGACCGGGGAGCTGTTTTTT. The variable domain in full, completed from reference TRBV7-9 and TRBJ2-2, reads DTGVSQNPRHKITKRGQNVTFRCDPISEHNRLYWYRQTLGQGPEFLTYFQNEAQLEKSRLLSDRFSAERPKGSFSTLEIQRTEQGDSAMYLCASSPQGTGELFFGEGSRLTVL.

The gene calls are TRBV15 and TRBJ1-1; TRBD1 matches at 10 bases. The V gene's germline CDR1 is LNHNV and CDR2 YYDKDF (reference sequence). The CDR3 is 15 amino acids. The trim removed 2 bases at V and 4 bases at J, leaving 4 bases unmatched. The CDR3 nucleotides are TGTGCCACCAGCAGACACAGGACAGGGGGCACTGAAGCTTTCTTT. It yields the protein CATSRHRTGGTEAFF.

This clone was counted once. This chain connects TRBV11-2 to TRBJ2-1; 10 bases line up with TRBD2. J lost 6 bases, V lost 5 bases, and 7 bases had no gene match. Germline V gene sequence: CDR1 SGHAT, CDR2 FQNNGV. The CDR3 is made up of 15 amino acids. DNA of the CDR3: TGTGCCAGCAGCCCCCTAGCGGGAGTAAGCAATGAGCAGTTCTTC. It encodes CASSPLAGVSNEQFF. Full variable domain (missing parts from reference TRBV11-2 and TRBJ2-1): EAGVAQSPRYKIIEKRQSVAFWCNPISGHATLYWYQQILGQGPKLLIQFQNNGVVDDSQLPKDRFSAERLKGVDSTLKIQPAKLEDSAVYLCASSPLAGVSNEQFFGPGTRLTVL.

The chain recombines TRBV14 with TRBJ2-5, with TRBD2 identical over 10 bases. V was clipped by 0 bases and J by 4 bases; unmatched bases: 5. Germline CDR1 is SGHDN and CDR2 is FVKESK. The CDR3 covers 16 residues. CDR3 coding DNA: TGTGCCAGCAGCCAAGAATTTCAGCGGGAGGGAGAGACCCAGTACTTC. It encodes CASSQEFQREGETQYF.

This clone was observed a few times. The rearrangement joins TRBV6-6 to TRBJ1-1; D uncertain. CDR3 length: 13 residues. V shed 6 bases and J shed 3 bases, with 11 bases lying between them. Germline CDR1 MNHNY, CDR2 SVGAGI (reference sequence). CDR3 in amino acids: CASSGIGDTEAFF. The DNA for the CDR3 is TGTGCCAGCAGCGGCATCGGGGACACTGAAGCTTTCTTT.

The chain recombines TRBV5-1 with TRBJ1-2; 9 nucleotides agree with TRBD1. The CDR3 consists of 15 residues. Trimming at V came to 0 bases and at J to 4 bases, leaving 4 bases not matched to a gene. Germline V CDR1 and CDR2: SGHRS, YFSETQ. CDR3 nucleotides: TGCGCCAGCAGCTTGGCTACAGGGGGCGGCTATGGCTACACCTTC. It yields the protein CASSLATGGGYGYTF. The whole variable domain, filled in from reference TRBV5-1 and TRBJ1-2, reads KAGVTQTPRYLIKTRGQQVTLSCSPISGHRSVSWYQQTPGQGLQFLFEYFSETQRNKGNFPGRFSGRQFSNSRSEMNVSTLELGDSALYLCASSLATGGGYGYTFGSGTRLTVV.

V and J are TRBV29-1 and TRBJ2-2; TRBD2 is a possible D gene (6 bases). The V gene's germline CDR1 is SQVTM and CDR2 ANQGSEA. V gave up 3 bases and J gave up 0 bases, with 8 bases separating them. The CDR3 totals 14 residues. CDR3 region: CSVERLANTGELFF. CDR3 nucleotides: TGCAGCGTTGAGAGACTAGCGAACACCGGGGAGCTGTTTTTT.

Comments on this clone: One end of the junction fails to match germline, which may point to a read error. The CDR3 region is CASSLGGRDILF. CDR3 coding DNA: TGTGCCAGCAGCTTAGGGGGCCGGGACATTCTCTTT. The chain carries TRBV11-3 and TRBJ1-1; TRBD1 might be the D (6 bases). This CDR3 spans 12 amino acids. Per the germline V gene, CDR1 is SGHNT and CDR2 is YENEEA.